These 24 T cell receptor beta chains were all obtained from the same sample, sequenced in a study of beta chain features in type 1 diabetes (dated by TCRdb to the late 2010s). Findings and caveats that apply to the study as a whole: Type 1 diabetes patients showed a moderate but significant shortening of TCRB CDR3 length in all four CD4+ subsets.

No antigen has been identified for these receptors. The protocol used for the library was the immunoSEQ multiplex PCR assay. The entire isolated RNA was reverse transcribed using the High Capacity cDNA Reverse Transcription Kit, and thus expressed TCRB transcripts were sequenced. TCRdb provides this immuneACCESS table in a form limited to in-frame rearrangements. Some clones are lacking; in checked studies, under half of them reflect an unresolved V gene, and why the rest are absent is not known. The sample table shows a few hundred thousand clones, and about 13% are seen once. The top ten constitute roughly 0.015% of the sample. Sequencing input: naive CD4+ T cells from blood. Taken with the paper, the label for cell subset or site translates to: true naive CD4+ T cells. These TCRs come from a woman aged 18-35 years with type 1 diabetes.

This clone was recorded a few times. The chain recombines TRBV6-6 with TRBJ1-2; unclear D gene. Deletions cut 0 bases from V and 10 bases from J, with 9 bases between. Germline V gene data show CDR1 as MNHNY and CDR2 as SVGAGI (reference sequence). The CDR3 consists of 12 residues. The CDR3 DNA follows: TGTGCCAGCAGTTACTCCGGAGGGAACTACACCTTC. Translated: CASSYSGGNYTF.

This clone was found a few times. The chain joins TRBV18 to TRBJ1-1, with 8 bases identical to TRBD1. Per germline, CDR1 KGHSH and CDR2 LQKENI. The CDR3 sequence is 14 residues long. Unmatched junction bases numbered 6, after V lost 5 bases and J lost 4 bases. This CDR3 is CASSVTGEVTEAFF. The CDR3 coding sequence is TGTGCCAGCTCAGTGACAGGGGAAGTCACTGAAGCTTTCTTT.

The chain links TRBV7-2 to TRBJ1-5, with 12 bases lining up with TRBD1. Losses at the gene ends were 5 bases for V and 7 bases for J; bases not matched to a gene: 9. Germline values: CDR1 SGHTA, CDR2 FQGNSA. The CDR3 runs to 16 residues. The CDR3 spells CASSPGTGGRGQPQHF. In DNA form, the CDR3 reads TGTGCCAGCAGCCCTGGGACAGGGGGCCGGGGGCAGCCCCAGCATTTT.

The table lists this clone with a few counts. This chain joins TRBV28 and TRBJ2-7; D might be TRBD1 (5 bases). CDR3 length: 13 residues. V was clipped by 4 bases and J by 2 bases, with 9 bases between them. Germline V gene data show CDR1 as MDHEN and CDR2 as SYDVKM. The DNA of the CDR3 is TGTGCCAGCAGTTCCAGGGTCACCTACGAGCAGTACTTC. Its protein product is CASSSRVTYEQYF.

The V and J genes are TRBV27 and TRBJ1-1; D not resolved. Germline-derived CDR1 and CDR2 are MNHEY and SMNVEV (reference sequence). This CDR3 comprises 15 residues. The ends were cut back, 6 bases at V and 11 bases at J, with 25 bases in the middle. CDR3: CASSAGLGLVARAFF. The CDR3 DNA reads TGTGCCAGCAGCGCTGGTCTGGGTCTTGTCGCGAGGGCTTTCTTT.

This clone has just a few counts. V gene TRBV9 combines with J gene TRBJ1-2, with D hard to call. The V gene lost 5 bases and the J gene lost 4 bases, with 15 bases spanning the gap. CDR1 and CDR2 (germline): SGDLS, YYNGEE. The CDR3 loop spans 14 amino acids. CDR3 sequence: CASRPSGSFYGYTF. Here the CDR3 DNA reads TGTGCCAGCAGGCCCAGCGGCAGTTTCTATGGCTACACCTTC.

The chain combines TRBV23-1 with TRBJ2-7, with 8 nucleotides matching TRBD1. TRBV23-1 is recorded as an ORF, its role being uncertain. J was trimmed by 4 bases and V by 0 bases; bases with no gene match: 11. The CDR3 has 17 amino acids. The CDR3 spells CASSQSSRQGASYEQYV. The CDR3 DNA sequence: TGCGCCAGCAGTCAATCGAGTAGGCAGGGGGCATCGTACGAGCAGTACGTC.

The genes are TRBV5-1 and TRBJ2-6, with D uncertain. The CDR3 runs 15 residues. CDR1 is SGHRS and CDR2 is YFSETQ in the germline V gene. The ends were cut back, 2 bases at V and 1 base at J, with 7 bases in the middle. The CDR3 DNA follows: TGCGCCAGCAGCTTTCTTTCGTCTGGGGCCAACGTCCTGACTTTC. It specifies CASSFLSSGANVLTF.

V and J are TRBV5-1 and TRBJ1-5; the match to TRBD1 covers 7 bases. Trimming at V came to 1 base and at J to 7 bases, leaving 2 bases not matched to a gene. The CDR3 runs 13 residues. CDR1 is SGHRS, CDR2 YFSETQ, per germline. Here the CDR3 reads CASSLTGEQPQHF. The CDR3 DNA reads TGCGCCAGCAGCTTGACAGGGGAGCAGCCCCAGCATTTT.

This clone was seen more than once but under ten times. The chain combines TRBV29-1 with TRBJ2-1; TRBD1 might be the D (5 bases). Trimming pared 7 bases from V and 9 bases from J, leaving 16 bases between. The CDR3 length is 12 residues. CDR1 and CDR2 (germline): SQVTM, ANQGSEA. The CDR3 loop is CSERVGVGEQFF. DNA for the CDR3: TGCAGCGAAAGGGTAGGGGTCGGTGAGCAGTTCTTC.

This clone has just a few counts. The chain links TRBV30 to TRBJ1-5; TRBD1 might be the D (5 bases). Germline CDR1 and CDR2: GTSNPN and SVGIG (reference sequence). V dropped 3 bases and J dropped 0 bases, with 9 bases sitting between them. The CDR3 is 14 residues long. The CDR3 protein is CAWSSGNSNQPQHF. CDR3 nucleotides: TGTGCCTGGAGCTCAGGGAATAGCAATCAGCCCCAGCATTTT.

This chain joins TRBV27 and TRBJ2-6; 9 bases are shared with TRBD1. The V gene's germline CDR1 is MNHEY and CDR2 SMNVEV (reference sequence). The V gene end was trimmed by 2 bases and the J gene end by 0 bases; junction bases not matched to a gene: 5. The CDR3 has 18 residues. CDR3 region: CASSLRGQGLSGANVLTF. DNA of the CDR3: TGTGCCAGCAGTTTACGGGGACAGGGACTCTCTGGGGCCAACGTCCTGACTTTC.

This clone was observed a few times. In nucleotides, the CDR3 is TGTGCCAGCAGCTTCGTCGTCGGGGGGAACACCGGGGAGCTGTTTTTT. Translated, it gives CASSFVVGGNTGELFF. The J gene is TRBJ2-2, the V gene TRBV7-9; a possible D gene is TRBD2 (6 bases). The CDR3 consists of 16 residues. V shed 3 bases and J shed 1 base, with 12 bases lying between them. The germline gives CDR1 SEHNR, CDR2 FQNEAQ (reference sequence).

J is TRBJ1-2 and V is TRBV28; D unresolved. CDR1 is MDHEN, CDR2 SYDVKM, per germline. V gave up 4 bases and J gave up 1 base, with 4 bases separating them. This CDR3 has 12 residues. In nucleotides, the CDR3 is TGTGCCAGCAGTTCCATTAACTATGGCTACACCTTC. It is translated as CASSSINYGYTF.

This clone appeared a few times. The rearrangement links TRBV7-2 to TRBJ2-7; D is unresolved. Germline lookup yields CDR1 SGHTA and CDR2 FQGNSA. With 1 base removed from V and 4 bases from J, the gap between germline ends came to 11 bases. The CDR3 is 14 amino acids. CDR3 loop: CASSLDSPGYEQYV. CDR3 DNA: TGTGCCAGCAGCTTAGATTCACCGGGTTACGAGCAGTACGTC.

The chain combines TRBV10-3 with TRBJ2-5; D remains ambiguous. The CDR3 has 13 residues. CDR1 is ENHRY and CDR2 is SYGVKD in the germline V gene. Trimming left V 3 bases short and J 4 bases short, with 9 bases between. As DNA, the CDR3 is TGTGCCATCAGTGACGCTGTAGTAGAGACCCAGTACTTC. Protein sequence: CAISDAVVETQYF.

This clone has only a few counts. CDR3 sequence: CASSDRETHNEQFF. The CDR3 region has the DNA TGTGCCAGCTCGGACAGGGAGACTCACAATGAGCAGTTCTTC. The chain carries TRBV10-3 and TRBJ2-1, with 8 nucleotides matching TRBD1. Germline lookup yields CDR1 ENHRY and CDR2 SYGVKD. Trimming at V came to 10 bases and at J to 5 bases, leaving 10 bases not matched to a gene. There are 14 residues in the CDR3.

The chain is built from TRBV27 and TRBJ2-6; TRBD1 aligns across 8 bases. The CDR3 has 15 amino acids. The germline CDR1 and CDR2 sequences are MNHEY and SMNVEV (reference sequence). The J segment lost 4 bases and the V segment lost 7 bases, leaving 6 bases of the junction unmatched. The DNA for the CDR3 is TGTGCCAGCACCCGTCAGGGGGCCGGGGCCAACGTCCTGACTTTC. Translating gives CASTRQGAGANVLTF.

This clone was seen only a few times. This chain links TRBV7-3 with TRBJ2-1; weak D call: TRBD1 (5 bases). CDR3 length: 14 amino acids. Germline lookup yields CDR1 SGHTA and CDR2 FQGTGA. Trimming left V 3 bases short and J 6 bases short, with 12 bases between. CDR3 in amino acids: CASSFNRFINEQFF. DNA for the CDR3: TGTGCCAGCAGCTTCAACAGGTTCATCAATGAGCAGTTCTTC.

The V call is TRBV29-1, the J call TRBJ1-2, with D perhaps matching TRBD1 (6 bases). Germline V CDR1 and CDR2: SQVTM, ANQGSEA. The CDR3 runs to 15 residues. Trimming removed 6 bases at V and 4 bases at J, with 21 bases between. CDR3 protein: CSVKANPGTLYGYTF. Written as DNA, the CDR3 is TGCAGCGTCAAAGCTAATCCCGGGACACTCTATGGCTACACCTTC.

The CDR3 protein is CASSGLAGVTGELFF. The CDR3 bases are TGTGCCAGTAGTGGTCTAGCGGGAGTCACCGGGGAGCTGTTTTTT. The chain carries TRBV19 and TRBJ2-2, with 10 bases that match TRBD2. V lost 5 bases, J lost 4 bases, and 4 bases stayed unmatched. This CDR3 is 15 amino acids long. Germline V gene lookup returns CDR1 LNHDA and CDR2 SQIVND (reference sequence).

This clone was observed a few times. The V and J genes are TRBV30 and TRBJ2-7; 10 bases agree with TRBD1. Germline lookup yields CDR1 GTSNPN and CDR2 SVGIG (reference sequence). The CDR3 loop spans 13 amino acids. Losses at the gene ends were 0 bases for V and 6 bases for J; bases not matched to a gene: 2. The CDR3 sequence: CAWSVRTGGEQYV. The CDR3 DNA follows: TGTGCCTGGAGTGTACGGACAGGGGGCGAGCAGTACGTC.

This clone occurred a few times. This chain connects TRBV7-9 to TRBJ2-1, with TRBD2 matching over 10 bases. J gave up 0 bases and V 5 bases, and 7 bases lay outside the gene matches. This CDR3 contains 17 residues. The germline gives CDR1 SEHNR, CDR2 FQNEAQ (reference sequence). The CDR3 reads CASSPRTSGSSYNEQFF. The CDR3 nucleotides are TGTGCCAGCAGCCCTCGGACTAGCGGTAGCTCCTACAATGAGCAGTTCTTC. Full variable domain (remainder filled in from reference TRBV7-9 and TRBJ2-1): DTGVSQNPRHKITKRGQNVTFRCDPISEHNRLYWYRQTLGQGPEFLTYFQNEAQLEKSRLLSDRFSAERPKGSFSTLEIQRTEQGDSAMYLCASSPRTSGSSYNEQFFGPGTRLTVL.

This clone has just a few counts. CDR3: CSVAGLAGASTGELFF. CDR3 nucleotide sequence: TGCAGCGTTGCGGGACTAGCGGGAGCTAGCACCGGGGAGCTGTTTTTT. This chain uses TRBV29-1 with TRBJ2-2; 14 positions match TRBD2. J was trimmed by 4 bases and V by 4 bases; bases with no gene match: 5. Per the germline V gene, CDR1 is SQVTM and CDR2 is ANQGSEA. This CDR3 contains 16 residues.